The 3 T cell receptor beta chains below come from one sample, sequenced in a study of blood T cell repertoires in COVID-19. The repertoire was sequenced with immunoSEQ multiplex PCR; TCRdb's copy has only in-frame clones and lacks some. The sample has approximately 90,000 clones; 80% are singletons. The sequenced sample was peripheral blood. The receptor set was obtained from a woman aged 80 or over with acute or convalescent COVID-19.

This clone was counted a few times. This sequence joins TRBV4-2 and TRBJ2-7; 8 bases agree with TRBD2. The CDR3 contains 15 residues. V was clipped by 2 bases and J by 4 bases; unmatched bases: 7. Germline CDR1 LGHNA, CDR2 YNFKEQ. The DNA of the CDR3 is TGTGCCAGCAGCCAACGAGATAGCGGGATGTACGAGCAGTACTTC. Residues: CASSQRDSGMYEQYF.

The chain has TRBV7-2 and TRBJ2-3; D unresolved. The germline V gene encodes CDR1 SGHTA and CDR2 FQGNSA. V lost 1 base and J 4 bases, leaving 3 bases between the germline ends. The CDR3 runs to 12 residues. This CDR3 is CASSLVADTQYF. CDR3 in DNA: TGTGCCAGCAGCTTAGTCGCAGATACGCAGTATTTT. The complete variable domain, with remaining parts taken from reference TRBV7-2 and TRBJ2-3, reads GAGVSQSPSNKVTEKGKDVELRCDPISGHTALYWYRQSLGQGLEFLIYFQGNSAPDKSGLPSDRFSAERTGGSVSTLTIQRTQQEDSAVYLCASSLVADTQYFGPGTRLTVL.

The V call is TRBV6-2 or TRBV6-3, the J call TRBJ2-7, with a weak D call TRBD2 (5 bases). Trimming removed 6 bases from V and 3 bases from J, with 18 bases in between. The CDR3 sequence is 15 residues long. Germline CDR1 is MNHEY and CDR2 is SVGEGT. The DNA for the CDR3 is TGTGCCAGCAGCCCAGTTTTGCCTCGGGACTACGAGCAGTACTTC. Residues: CASSPVLPRDYEQYF.